The TCR beta chain described here comes from a study of T cells after yellow fever vaccination. Study outcomes and limitations: From the bulk population, abundant clonotypes could contaminate and appear within FACS-sorted repertoires.

As TCR cDNA was made by 5'RACE template switching, a universal primer site and UMIs were added. TCRdb re-analysed the 5' RACE reads in MiXCR, keeping a single row per CDR3 protein. The profile shows 300,000 to 450,000 distinct CDR3 sequences, 7% to 10% of them singletons. Trimming removed 0 bases from V and 4 bases from J, with 13 bases in between. The CDR3 sequence is 16 residues long. Germline V gives CDR1 LGHDT, CDR2 YNNKEL (reference sequence). Comments on this clonotype: Its antigen is not identified.

This sequence joins TRBV3-1 and TRBJ1-5, with D possibly matching TRBD1 (5 bases). This sequence originates from a man between 18 and 29 years old who received the YFV17D yellow fever vaccine. The material sequenced was PBMCs, taken around 45 days after the first yellow fever vaccination. The CDR3 coding sequence is TGTGCCAGCAGCCAAGAAACGGAGGGGAGGAATCAGCCCCAGCATTTT. This encodes CASSQETEGRNQPQHF.